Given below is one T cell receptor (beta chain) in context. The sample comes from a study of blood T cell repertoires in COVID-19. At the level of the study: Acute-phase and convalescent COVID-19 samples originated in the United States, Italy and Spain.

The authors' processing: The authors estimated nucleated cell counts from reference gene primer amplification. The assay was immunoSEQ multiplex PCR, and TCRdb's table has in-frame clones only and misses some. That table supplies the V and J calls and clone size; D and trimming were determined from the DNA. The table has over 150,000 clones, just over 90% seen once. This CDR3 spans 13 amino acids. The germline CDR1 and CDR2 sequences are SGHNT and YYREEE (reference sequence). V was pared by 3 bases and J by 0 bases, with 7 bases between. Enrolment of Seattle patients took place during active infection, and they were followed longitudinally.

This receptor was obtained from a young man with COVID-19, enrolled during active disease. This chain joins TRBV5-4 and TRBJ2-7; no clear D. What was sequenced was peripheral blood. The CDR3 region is CASSSRSSYEQYF. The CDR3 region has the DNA TGTGCCAGCAGCTCGCGAAGCTCCTACGAGCAGTACTTC.